The 6 T cell receptor beta chains presented below share a single source sample, sequenced in a study of blood T cell repertoires in COVID-19. Here immunoSEQ multiplex PCR was the method, and the copy in TCRdb shows in-frame clones only, minus some. This table has about 99,000 clones, more than 70% appearing once. Source material: peripheral blood. The receptors here all came from a woman aged 55-70 years in a cohort sampled during active or convalescent COVID-19.

The rearrangement joins TRBV6-5 to TRBJ2-7; D remains ambiguous. This CDR3 spans 11 amino acids. Germline V gene lookup returns CDR1 MNHEY and CDR2 SVGAGI. V lost 7 bases and J 2 bases, leaving 6 bases between the germline ends. CDR3 DNA sequence: TGTGCCAGCACAGATCCCTACGAGCAGTACTTC. Its translation: CASTDPYEQYF.

The chain uses TRBV6-4 and TRBJ2-5, with D perhaps TRBD2 (6 bases). The V gene's germline CDR1 is MRHNA and CDR2 SNTAGT. V gave up 3 bases and J gave up 5 bases, with 10 bases separating them. The CDR3 totals 13 residues. Here the CDR3 reads CASSERAGETQYF. The DNA for the CDR3 is TGTGCCAGCAGTGAGCGGGCGGGGGAGACCCAGTACTTC.

A single count supports this clone. The rearrangement joins TRBV5-1 to TRBJ2-5; D is uncertain. V was shortened by 0 bases and J by 7 bases, with 7 bases between the two germline ends. The CDR3 covers 12 residues. Germline loops: CDR1 SGHRS, CDR2 YFSETQ. CDR3 protein: CASSLDRRTQYF. The CDR3 coding sequence is TGCGCCAGCAGCTTGGACAGACGGACCCAGTACTTC.

The V call is TRBV28, the J call TRBJ2-7; D is perhaps TRBD1 (6 bases). From germline, CDR1 is MDHEN and CDR2 SYDVKM. The CDR3 spans 12 residues. Trimming removed 6 bases at V and 7 bases at J, with 13 bases between. CDR3 region: CASSPTGLEQYF. The CDR3 nucleotides read TGTGCCAGCAGCCCCACAGGGTTAGAGCAGTACTTC. Full variable domain (missing parts from reference TRBV28 and TRBJ2-7): DVKVTQSSRYLVKRTGEKVFLECVQDMDHENMFWYRQDPGLGLRLIYFSYDVKMKEKGDIPEGYSVSREKKERFSLILESASTNQTSMYLCASSPTGLEQYFGPGTRLTVT.

The gene calls are TRBV18 and TRBJ2-7; 11 bases align to TRBD1. Germline V gene data show CDR1 as KGHSH and CDR2 as LQKENI. The V segment lost 5 bases and the J segment 2 bases; nucleotides outside the gene matches: 5. The CDR3 contains 15 residues. The CDR3 DNA follows: TGTGCCAGCTCAAGGGGGACAGGGGGGGCCTACGAGCAGTACTTC. Protein: CASSRGTGGAYEQYF.

The genes are TRBV3-1 (or the pseudogene TRBV3-2) and TRBJ2-5; D is unresolved. The CDR3 is 15 residues long. The V end lost 0 bases, the J end lost 1 base, and 9 bases lay between the germline ends. Germline lookup yields CDR1 LGHDT and CDR2 YNNKEL (reference sequence). In nucleotides, the CDR3 is TGTGCCAGCAGCCAAGATCCCTGGGCCCAAGAGACCCAGTACTTC. Translating gives CASSQDPWAQETQYF.